This T cell receptor beta chain was sequenced for a study of T-cell reconstitution after alpha-beta-depleted transplantation in children. General observations from the study: T-cell counts and diversity at one year post-transplant came mainly from newly produced T cells. Expanded graft clones, several hundred of them, were reportedly the source of alpha-beta T cells about two months after transplant.

TCRbeta library construction was performed incorporating unique molecular identifiers. TCRdb re-analysed the PCR reads in MiXCR, keeping a single row per CDR3 protein. This table holds 300,000 to 400,000 distinct CDR3 sequences, more than 20% found once. This clonotype turned up a few times. What it binds is not known. The V gene's germline CDR1 is SGDLS and CDR2 YYNGEE. The CDR3 runs to 15 residues. The V gene end was trimmed by 0 bases and the J gene end by 0 bases; junction bases not matched to a gene: 3. The TCR sequence derives from a male patient younger than 18 who had a stem cell transplant for acute lymphoblastic leukemia, so the T cells may come from the graft donor. The chain is built from TRBV9 and TRBJ2-7, with 7 bases identical to TRBD1. Material: PBMCs, mostly from graft donor cells, obtained 180 days after TCRalphabeta/CD19-depleted stem cell transplant. The CDR3 is CASSVGDSLSYEQYF. Here the CDR3 DNA reads TGTGCCAGCAGCGTAGGGGACAGCCTCTCCTACGAGCAGTACTTC. The complete variable domain, with remaining parts taken from reference TRBV9 and TRBJ2-7, reads DSGVTQTPKHLITATGQRVTLRCSPRSGDLSVYWYQQSLDQGLQFLIQYYNGEERAKGNILERFSAQQFPDLHSELNLSSLELGDSALYFCASSVGDSLSYEQYFGPGTRLTVT.